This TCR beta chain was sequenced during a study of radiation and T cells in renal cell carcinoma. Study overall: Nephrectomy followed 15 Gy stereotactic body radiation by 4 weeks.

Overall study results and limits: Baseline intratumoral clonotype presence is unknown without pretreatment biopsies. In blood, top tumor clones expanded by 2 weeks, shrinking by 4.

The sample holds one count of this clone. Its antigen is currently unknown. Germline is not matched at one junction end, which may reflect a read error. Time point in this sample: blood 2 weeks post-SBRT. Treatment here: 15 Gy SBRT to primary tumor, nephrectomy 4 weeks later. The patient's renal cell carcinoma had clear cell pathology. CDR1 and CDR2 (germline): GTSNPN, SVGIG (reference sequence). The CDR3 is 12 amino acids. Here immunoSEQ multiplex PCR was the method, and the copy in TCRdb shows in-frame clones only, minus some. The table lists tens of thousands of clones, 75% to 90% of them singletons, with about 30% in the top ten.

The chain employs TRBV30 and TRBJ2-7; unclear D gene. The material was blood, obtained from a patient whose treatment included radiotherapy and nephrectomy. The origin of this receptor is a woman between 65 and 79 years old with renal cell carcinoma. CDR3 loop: CAWSVPSFEQYF. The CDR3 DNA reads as TGTGCCTGGAGTGTACCTTCCTTCGAGCAGTACTTC.